These 2 T cell receptor beta chains came from one sample sequenced in a study of blood T cell repertoires in COVID-19. Assay used: immunoSEQ multiplex PCR; TCRdb lists only in-frame clones, some missing. The sample records about 120,000 clones, around three quarters being singletons. What was sequenced was peripheral blood. Receptor source: a man aged 40-49 years with active or convalescent COVID-19.

V and J are TRBV24-1 and TRBJ2-3; 14 bases are a match to TRBD2. There are 18 residues in the CDR3. The V and J ends lost 4 bases and 5 bases, in that order; junction bases with no gene match: 10. In germline, CDR1 is KGHDR, CDR2 SFDVKD. The CDR3 region is CATSDPGTSGRAGDTQYF. The CDR3 DNA sequence: TGTGCCACCAGTGACCCCGGGACTAGCGGGAGAGCAGGAGATACGCAGTATTTT.

This clone was counted once. Other DNA sequences within the sample encode an identical CDR3. The V call is TRBV6-5, the J call TRBJ1-1; the D is unclear. V gave up 0 bases and J gave up 0 bases, with 5 bases separating them. Germline lookup yields CDR1 MNHEY and CDR2 SVGAGI. The CDR3 is 14 amino acids. DNA for the CDR3: TGTGCCAGCAGTTACTCTCGGGTGAACACTGAAGCTTTCTTT. It is translated as CASSYSRVNTEAFF.